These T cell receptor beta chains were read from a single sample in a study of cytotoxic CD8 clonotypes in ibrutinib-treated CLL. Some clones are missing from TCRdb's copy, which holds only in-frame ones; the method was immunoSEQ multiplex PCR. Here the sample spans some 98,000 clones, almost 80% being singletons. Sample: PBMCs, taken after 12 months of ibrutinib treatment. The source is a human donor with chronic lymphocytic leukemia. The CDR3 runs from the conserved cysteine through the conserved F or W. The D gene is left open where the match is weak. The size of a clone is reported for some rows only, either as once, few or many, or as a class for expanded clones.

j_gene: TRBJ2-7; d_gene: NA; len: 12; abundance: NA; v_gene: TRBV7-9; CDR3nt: TGTGCCAGCAGGTCGGAGCGCTACGAGCAGTACTTC; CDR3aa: CASRSERYEQYF
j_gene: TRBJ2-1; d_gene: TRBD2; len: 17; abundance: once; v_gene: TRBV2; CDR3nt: TGTGCCAGCAGTGAAGAGGGGCTAGCGGGAACCTACAATGAGCAGTTCTTC; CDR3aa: CASSEEGLAGTYNEQFF
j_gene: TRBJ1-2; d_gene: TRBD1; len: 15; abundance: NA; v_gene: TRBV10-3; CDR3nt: TGTGCCATCAGTGACGTGGACAGGGGGGACGATGGCTACACCTTC; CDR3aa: CAISDVDRGDDGYTF
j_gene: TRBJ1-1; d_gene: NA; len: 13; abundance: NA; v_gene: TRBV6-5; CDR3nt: TGTGCCAGCAGTTACCGGGGGCAAGGGGGAGCTTTCTTT; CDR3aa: CASSYRGQGGAFF
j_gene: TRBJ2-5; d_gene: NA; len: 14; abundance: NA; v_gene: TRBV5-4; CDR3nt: TGTGCCAGCAGCCCTAGACGGGGCGGGGAGACCCAGTACTTC; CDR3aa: CASSPRRGGETQYF
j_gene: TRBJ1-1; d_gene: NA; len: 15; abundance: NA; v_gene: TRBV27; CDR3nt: TGTGCCAGCAGTCCCCAGGGTGTTGGGGTGGCTGAAGCTTTCTTT; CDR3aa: CASSPQGVGVAEAFF
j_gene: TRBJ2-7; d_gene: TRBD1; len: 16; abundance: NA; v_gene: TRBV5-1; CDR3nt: TGCGCCAGCAGCTTGGGGGGACAGAGAAGGTTATACGAGCAGTACTTC; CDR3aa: CASSLGGQRRLYEQYF
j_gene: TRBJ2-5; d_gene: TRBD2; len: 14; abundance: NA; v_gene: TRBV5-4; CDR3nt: TGTGCCAGCAGCAGCGGGACTAGCGGACTCACCCAGTACTTC; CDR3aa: CASSSGTSGLTQYF
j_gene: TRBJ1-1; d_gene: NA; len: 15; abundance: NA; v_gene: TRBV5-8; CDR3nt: TGTGCCAGCAGCTTTCCGCCGACCCGCCGGACTGAAGCTTTCTTT; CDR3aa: CASSFPPTRRTEAFF
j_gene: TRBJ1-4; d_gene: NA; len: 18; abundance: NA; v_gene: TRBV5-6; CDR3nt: TGTGCCAGCAGCTTGTTTACAGGTTCTTCAGCAACTAATGAAAAACTGTTTTTT; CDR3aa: CASSLFTGSSATNEKLFF
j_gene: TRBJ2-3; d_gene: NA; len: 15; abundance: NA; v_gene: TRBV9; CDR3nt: TGTGCCAGCACCTTAGGAGGGTTTAGCACAGATACGCAGTATTTT; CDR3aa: CASTLGGFSTDTQYF
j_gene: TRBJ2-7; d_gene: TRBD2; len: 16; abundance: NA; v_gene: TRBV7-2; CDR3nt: TGTGCCAGCAGCTTCATAGCGGGGGGGTTTTCCTACGAGCAGTACTTC; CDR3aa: CASSFIAGGFSYEQYF
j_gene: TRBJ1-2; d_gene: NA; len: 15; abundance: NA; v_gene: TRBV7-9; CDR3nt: TGTGCCAGCATAGCCTGGGGTGAAGCGAATCGTGGCTACACCTTC; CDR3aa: CASIAWGEANRGYTF
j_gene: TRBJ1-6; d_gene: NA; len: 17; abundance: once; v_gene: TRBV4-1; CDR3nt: TGCGCCAGCAGCCAAGAGGGGGGACGGGGGGCGAATTCACCCCTCCACTTT; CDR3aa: CASSQEGGRGANSPLHF
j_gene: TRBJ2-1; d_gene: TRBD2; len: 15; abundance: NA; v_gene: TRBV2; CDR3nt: TGTGCCAGCAGATCCACTAGCGGGGGTAGCAATGAGCAGTTCTTC; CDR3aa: CASRSTSGGSNEQFF